The rows below give T cell receptor beta chains drawn from one sample of a study of blood T cell repertoires in COVID-19. Data came from immunoSEQ multiplex PCR; TCRdb stores just in-frame clones and leaves some out. The data hold 60,000 to 70,000 clones, with more than 75% observed a single time. Sequenced: PBMCs or T cells enriched from blood (not recorded which). The receptors stem from a woman in her thirties or forties who had recovered from COVID-19. CDR3s include the opening cysteine and the closing phenylalanine or tryptophan. D genes are given only for firm matches.

v_gene	d_gene	CDR3aa
TRBV29-1	NA	CSVTGPRETQYF
TRBV11-3	TRBD1	CASSLETGQAQYF
TRBV19	TRBD2	CASSTSGGRNEQFF
TRBV19	NA	CASTPQGRNLNYGYTF
TRBV3-1/TRBV3-2	TRBD2	CASSRNSGAAYNEQFF
TRBV5-1	TRBD2	CASGAGGPTTQYF
TRBV7-9	NA	CASSLVSGVHNEQFF
TRBV5-1	TRBD2	CASSLVIGGAVDTQYF
TRBV9	TRBD1	CASSVADRAYEQYF
TRBV19	TRBD2	CASSIELAGANEQFF
TRBV12-3/TRBV12-4	TRBD1	CASSDRAVEAFF
TRBV4-1	NA	CASSQFQVNTEAFF
TRBV4-1	TRBD2	CASSHLAGGLEQYF
TRBV5-1	NA	CASSFRGPDTQYF